These 21 T cell receptor beta chains originate from one sample sequenced in a study of blood T cell repertoires in COVID-19. Repertoires were generated with immunoSEQ multiplex PCR, while TCRdb's copy carries only in-frame clones and drops some. Here the sample spans 72,000 or so clones, over 75% being singletons. Sequenced: peripheral blood. The receptors derive from a man aged 45-65 years with active COVID-19.

Turning to this clone: Other DNA sequences in the sample encode the same CDR3. The chain links TRBV18 to TRBJ2-7; 8 positions match TRBD1. The CDR3 has 14 residues. Looked up from germline, CDR1 is KGHSH and CDR2 is LQKENI. V trimming: 3 bases; J trimming: 4 bases; junction bases outside the gene matches: 5. The CDR3 loop is CASSPGTGGYEQYF. For the CDR3, the DNA is TGTGCCAGCTCACCCGGGACAGGTGGGTACGAGCAGTACTTC.

The rearrangement joins TRBV15 to TRBJ1-2; possible D gene TRBD1, 5 bases. The CDR3 is 18 amino acids. Germline CDR1 LNHNV, CDR2 YYDKDF (reference sequence). V lost 0 bases and J 0 bases, leaving 17 bases between the germline ends. CDR3 sequence: CATSRDPGGDPPNYGYTF. For the CDR3, the DNA is TGTGCCACCAGCAGAGATCCGGGGGGAGACCCACCTAACTATGGCTACACCTTC.

The genes are TRBV27 and TRBJ1-2; D perhaps matches TRBD1 (6 bases). This CDR3 is 15 amino acids long. Germline CDR1 and CDR2: MNHEY and SMNVEV (reference sequence). V was trimmed by 5 bases and J by 8 bases, leaving 21 bases between them. The CDR3 DNA reads as TGTGCCAGCAGTCTAAGGGGACCGGGGGGCCAGGGCTACACCTTC. Protein: CASSLRGPGGQGYTF.

The chain couples TRBV2 to TRBJ1-5; D is possibly TRBD1 (6 bases). CDR3 length: 15 residues. With 8 bases removed from V and 1 base from J, the gap between germline ends came to 15 bases. CDR1 and CDR2 (germline): SNHLY, FYNNEI. CDR3 protein: CASAEGGSSNQPQHF. The CDR3 coding sequence is TGTGCCAGCGCCGAAGGGGGATCAAGCAATCAGCCCCAGCATTTT.

This clone was picked up one time. The V and J genes are TRBV7-9 and TRBJ1-1; D may be TRBD1 (6 bases). CDR3 length equals 14 residues. Germline V gene lookup returns CDR1 SEHNR and CDR2 FQNEAQ (reference sequence). V was trimmed by 5 bases and J by 1 base, leaving 11 bases between them. CDR3 in DNA: TGTGCCAGCAGCCCCGGACAGTGGAACACTGAAGCTTTCTTT. It encodes CASSPGQWNTEAFF. The whole variable domain, remainder taken from reference TRBV7-9 and TRBJ1-1, is DTGVSQNPRHKITKRGQNVTFRCDPISEHNRLYWYRQTLGQGPEFLTYFQNEAQLEKSRLLSDRFSAERPKGSFSTLEIQRTEQGDSAMYLCASSPGQWNTEAFFGQGTRLTVV.

The gene calls are TRBV28 and TRBJ1-3; unclear D gene. CDR1 and CDR2 from the germline V gene are MDHEN and SYDVKM. V was shortened by 6 bases and J by 4 bases, with 7 bases between the two germline ends. The CDR3 has 12 amino acids. This CDR3 is CASRSKGNTIYF. DNA of the CDR3: TGTGCCAGCAGGTCTAAAGGAAACACCATATATTTT. The full variable domain, its missing parts supplied by reference TRBV28 and TRBJ1-3, is DVKVTQSSRYLVKRTGEKVFLECVQDMDHENMFWYRQDPGLGLRLIYFSYDVKMKEKGDIPEGYSVSREKKERFSLILESASTNQTSMYLCASRSKGNTIYFGEGSWLTVV.

The rearrangement uses TRBV14 and TRBJ2-7, with D possibly matching TRBD1 (6 bases). The CDR3 consists of 14 residues. The V gene lost 4 bases and the J gene lost 2 bases, with 12 bases spanning the gap. CDR1 is SGHDN, CDR2 FVKESK, per germline. The CDR3 here is CASSRTVGTYEQYF. CDR3 DNA: TGTGCCAGCAGCCGGACAGTTGGAACCTACGAGCAGTACTTC.

The chain uses TRBV5-1 and TRBJ1-4; no firm D call. Germline lookup yields CDR1 SGHRS and CDR2 YFSETQ. CDR3 length equals 14 residues. Deletions cut 7 bases from V and 3 bases from J, with 13 bases between. Here the CDR3 DNA reads TGCGCCAGCTCTCTGGGGAGGTCTAATGAAAAACTGTTTTTT. Amino acids: CASSLGRSNEKLFF.

CDR3 amino acids: CAGRTSQGNLFF. In nucleotides, the CDR3 is TGTGCCGGAAGGACATCTCAGGGGAATCTGTTTTTT. The chain combines TRBV6-5 with TRBJ1-4, with TRBD1 as a possible D gene (6 bases). The germline CDR1 and CDR2 sequences are MNHEY and SVGAGI. CDR3 length equals 12 residues. V was shortened by 11 bases and J by 14 bases, with 21 bases between the two germline ends.

The chain has TRBV7-8 and TRBJ2-3, with 7 bases fitting TRBD2. The V and J ends lost 5 bases and 3 bases, in that order; junction bases with no gene match: 11. The CDR3 is 16 amino acids. Germline values: CDR1 SGHVS, CDR2 FQNEAQ. CDR3 DNA: TGTGCCAGCAGCCCGCATAAGGGCGGGGGAACAGATACGCAGTATTTT. This encodes CASSPHKGGGTDTQYF.

The chain employs TRBV4-3 and TRBJ1-1; D possibly corresponds to TRBD1 (6 bases). Per germline, CDR1 LGHNA and CDR2 YSLEER. Trimming left V 0 bases short and J 1 base short, with 21 bases between. This CDR3 is built from 19 residues. The CDR3 coding sequence is TGCGCCAGCAGCCAAGATCTTGAGTACAGGGCCGATGGGAACACTGAAGCTTTCTTT. Encoded protein: CASSQDLEYRADGNTEAFF.

The V and J genes are TRBV7-2 and TRBJ1-1, with TRBD1 matching over 7 bases. From germline, CDR1 is SGHTA and CDR2 FQGNSA. Trimming at V came to 5 bases and at J to 9 bases, leaving 9 bases not matched to a gene. There are 13 residues in the CDR3. The CDR3 nucleotides are TGTGCCAGCAGCATTACAGGGGCGCCTCAAGCTTTCTTT. Its translation is CASSITGAPQAFF.

DNA of the CDR3: TGTGCCAGCGGCTACGGACAAGGGCCTAATTCACCCCTCCACTTT. This translates into CASGYGQGPNSPLHF. The chain employs TRBV9 and TRBJ1-6, with D tentatively TRBD1 (5 bases). The CDR3 totals 15 residues. The V gene lost 7 bases and the J gene lost 6 bases, with 17 bases spanning the gap. Germline V gene sequence: CDR1 SGDLS, CDR2 YYNGEE.

CDR3 residues: CASSLQGSSYNEQFF. DNA of the CDR3: TGTGCCAGCAGCTTACAAGGGAGCTCCTACAATGAGCAGTTCTTC. This chain links TRBV7-3 with TRBJ2-1; TRBD2 might be the D (5 bases). The CDR3 is 15 residues long. V was cut by 2 bases and J by 0 bases, with 8 bases left in between. The germline CDR1 and CDR2 sequences are SGHTA and FQGTGA.

CDR3 in DNA: TGTGCCAGTTCACGGGACAGGGCAACCTACGAGCAGTACTTC. Protein product: CASSRDRATYEQYF. The chain joins TRBV19 to TRBJ2-7, with 9 bases identical to TRBD1. Per germline, CDR1 LNHDA and CDR2 SQIVND (reference sequence). The CDR3 contains 14 residues. Germline trimming cut 8 bases from V and 2 bases from J; bases unmatched to any gene: 7. The full variable domain, completed using reference TRBV19 and TRBJ2-7, is DGGITQSPKYLFRKEGQNVTLSCEQNLNHDAMYWYRQDPGQGLRLIYYSQIVNDFQKGDIAEGYSVSREKKESFPLTVTSAQKNPTAFYLCASSRDRATYEQYFGPGTRLTVT.

This chain uses TRBV28 with TRBJ1-6, with TRBD1 as a possible D gene (5 bases). The germline CDR1 and CDR2 sequences are MDHEN and SYDVKM. This CDR3 has 13 residues. V was cut by 7 bases and J by 7 bases, with 11 bases left in between. CDR3 in amino acids: CASMAGYNSPLHF. DNA for the CDR3: TGTGCCAGCATGGCAGGGTACAATTCACCCCTCCACTTT.

The genes are TRBV30 and TRBJ2-7; 7 nucleotides match TRBD2. With V trimmed by 0 bases and J by 7 bases, 3 bases remained unmatched. The CDR3 totals 12 residues. Germline CDR1 and CDR2: GTSNPN and SVGIG (reference sequence). Written as DNA, the CDR3 is TGTGCCTGGAGTGTACTGGGGGGGGAGCAGTACTTC. It codes for CAWSVLGGEQYF.

The rearrangement links TRBV12-3 or TRBV12-4 to TRBJ2-7, with D maybe TRBD1 (5 bases). The CDR3 covers 13 residues. V lost 1 base, J lost 6 bases, and 10 bases lay in between. DNA for the CDR3: TGTGCCAGCAGTTTAGGGACAACATCCGAGCAGTACTTC. Protein product: CASSLGTTSEQYF.

The genes are TRBV28 and TRBJ1-5; D is ambiguous. The CDR3 contains 12 residues. The V end was cut by 4 bases, the J end by 5 bases, with 6 bases between. From germline, CDR1 is MDHEN and CDR2 SYDVKM. This CDR3 reads CASSSDYQPQHF. The CDR3 DNA reads TGTGCCAGCAGTTCCGACTATCAGCCCCAGCATTTT.

This CDR3 is CASKETSGGTDTQYF. The DNA for the CDR3 is TGTGCCAGCAAGGAAACTAGCGGGGGGACAGATACGCAGTATTTT. The chain is built from TRBV2 and TRBJ2-3; 12 nucleotides match TRBD2. Per the germline V gene, CDR1 is SNHLY and CDR2 is FYNNEI. This CDR3 is built from 15 residues. The V segment lost 7 bases and the J segment 3 bases; nucleotides outside the gene matches: 5.

The chain combines TRBV14 with TRBJ2-2; TRBD1 aligns across 8 bases. After removal of 2 bases from V and 4 bases from J, the junction contained 6 bases not matched to a gene. The CDR3 is 16 amino acids. Germline loops: CDR1 SGHDN, CDR2 FVKESK. DNA of the CDR3: TGTGCCAGCAGCCAACGGACAGGGTATGGCACCGGGGAGCTGTTTTTT. Its protein product is CASSQRTGYGTGELFF.